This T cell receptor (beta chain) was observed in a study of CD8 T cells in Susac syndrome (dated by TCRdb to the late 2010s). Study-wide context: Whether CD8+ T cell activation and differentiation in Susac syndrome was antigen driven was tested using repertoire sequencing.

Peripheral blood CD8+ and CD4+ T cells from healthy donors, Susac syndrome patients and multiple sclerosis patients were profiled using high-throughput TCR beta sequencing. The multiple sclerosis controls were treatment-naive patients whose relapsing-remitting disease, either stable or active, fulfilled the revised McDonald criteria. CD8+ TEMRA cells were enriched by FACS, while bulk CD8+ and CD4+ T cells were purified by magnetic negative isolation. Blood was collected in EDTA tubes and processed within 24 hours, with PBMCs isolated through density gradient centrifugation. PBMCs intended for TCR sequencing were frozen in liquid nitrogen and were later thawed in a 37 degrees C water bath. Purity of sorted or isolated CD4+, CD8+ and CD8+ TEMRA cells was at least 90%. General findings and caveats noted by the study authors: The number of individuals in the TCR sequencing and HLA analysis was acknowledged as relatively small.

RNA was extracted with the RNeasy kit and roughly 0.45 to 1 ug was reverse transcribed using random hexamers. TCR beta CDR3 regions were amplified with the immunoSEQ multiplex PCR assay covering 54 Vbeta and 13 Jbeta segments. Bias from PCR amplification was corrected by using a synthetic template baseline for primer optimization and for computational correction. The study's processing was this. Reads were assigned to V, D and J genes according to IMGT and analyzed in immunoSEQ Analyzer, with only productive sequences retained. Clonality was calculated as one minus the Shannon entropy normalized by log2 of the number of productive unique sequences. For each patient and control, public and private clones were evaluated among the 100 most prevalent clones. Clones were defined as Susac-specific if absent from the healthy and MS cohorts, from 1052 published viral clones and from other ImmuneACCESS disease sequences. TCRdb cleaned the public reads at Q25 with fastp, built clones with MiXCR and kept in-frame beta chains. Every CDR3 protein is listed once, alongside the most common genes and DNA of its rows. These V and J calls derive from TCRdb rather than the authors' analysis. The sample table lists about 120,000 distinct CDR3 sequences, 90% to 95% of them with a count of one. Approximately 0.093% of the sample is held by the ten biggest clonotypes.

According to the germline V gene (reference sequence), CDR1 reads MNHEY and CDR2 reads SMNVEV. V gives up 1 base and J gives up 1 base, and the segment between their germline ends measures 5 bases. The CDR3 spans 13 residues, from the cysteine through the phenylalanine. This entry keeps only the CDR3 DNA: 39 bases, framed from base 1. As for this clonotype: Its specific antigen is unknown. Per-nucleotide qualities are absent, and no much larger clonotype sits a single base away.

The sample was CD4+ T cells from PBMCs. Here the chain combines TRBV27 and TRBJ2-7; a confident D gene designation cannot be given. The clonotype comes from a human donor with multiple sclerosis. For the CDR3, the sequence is CASSLFRSYEQYF. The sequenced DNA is TGTGCCAGCAGTTTATTTAGATCCTACGAGCAGTACTTC.